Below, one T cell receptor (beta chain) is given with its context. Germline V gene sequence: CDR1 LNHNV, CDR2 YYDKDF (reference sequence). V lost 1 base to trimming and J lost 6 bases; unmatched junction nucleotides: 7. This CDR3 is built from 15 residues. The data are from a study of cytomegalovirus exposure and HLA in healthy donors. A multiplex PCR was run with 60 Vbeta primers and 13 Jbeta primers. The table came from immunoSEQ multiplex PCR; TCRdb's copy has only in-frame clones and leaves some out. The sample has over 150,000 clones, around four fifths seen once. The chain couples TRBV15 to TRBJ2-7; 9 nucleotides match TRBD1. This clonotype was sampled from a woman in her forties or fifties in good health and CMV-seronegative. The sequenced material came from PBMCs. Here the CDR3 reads CATSRGPGQGREQYF. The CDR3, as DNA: TGTGCCACCAGCAGAGGCCCGGGACAGGGCCGCGAGCAGTACTTC.